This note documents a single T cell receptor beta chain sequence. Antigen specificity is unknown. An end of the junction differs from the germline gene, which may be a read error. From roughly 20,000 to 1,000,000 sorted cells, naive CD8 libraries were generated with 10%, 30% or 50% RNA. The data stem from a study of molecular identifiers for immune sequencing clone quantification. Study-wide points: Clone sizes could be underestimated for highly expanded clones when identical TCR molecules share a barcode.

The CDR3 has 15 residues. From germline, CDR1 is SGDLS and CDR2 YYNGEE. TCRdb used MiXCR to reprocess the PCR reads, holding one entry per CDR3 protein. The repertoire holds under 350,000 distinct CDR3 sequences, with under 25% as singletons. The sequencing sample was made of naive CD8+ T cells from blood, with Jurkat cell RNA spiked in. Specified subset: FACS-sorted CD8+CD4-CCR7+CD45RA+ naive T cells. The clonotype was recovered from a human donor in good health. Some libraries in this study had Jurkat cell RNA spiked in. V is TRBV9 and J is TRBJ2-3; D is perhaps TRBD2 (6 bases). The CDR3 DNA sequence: TGTGCCAGCAGCTACACGGGAGCAGACACAGGTACGCAGTATTTT. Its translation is CASSYTGADTGTQYF.